Listed below are T cell receptor beta chains from one sample, sequenced in a study of OX40 agonist ivuxolimab in advanced cancers. Using immunoSEQ multiplex PCR, the repertoire was profiled, and TCRdb retains in-frame clones only, with some absent. Counted here are more than 15,000 clones, 84% occurring once; the ten biggest clones make up about two thirds. The sample consisted of CD4+ or CD8+ T cells sorted from blood, taken in a trial of the OX40 agonist ivuxolimab. These receptors came from an adult with an advanced solid tumor such as melanoma, head and neck, liver or kidney cancer. Each CDR3 is given with its conserved first and last residue. A D gene is named only where the DNA matches it firmly. Clone size is stated in some rows and not others, as once, few, many or a class when expanded.

clone_size d_call j_call v_call cdr3_length cdr3_nt cdr3_aa
NA NA TRBJ2-2 TRBV7-8 15 TGTGCCAGCAGCTTCGAGCAGGGGAACACCGGGGAGCTGTTTTTT CASSFEQGNTGELFF
NA NA TRBJ1-1 TRBV19 13 TGTGCCAGTAGACAGGGTTCGAACACTGAAGCTTTCTTT CASRQGSNTEAFF
NA NA TRBJ2-2 TRBV30 11 TGTGCCTGGAGTTGGACCGGGGAGCTGTTTTTT CAWSWTGELFF
NA TRBD2 TRBJ2-3 TRBV9 13 TGTGCCAGTCGCGGGGGGGGCACAGATACGCAGTATTTT CASRGGGTDTQYF
few NA TRBJ1-1 TRBV6-1 13 TGTGCCAGCAACATCCAGGGGAGCACTGAAGCTTTCTTT CASNIQGSTEAFF
once NA TRBJ2-7 TRBV1 12 TGCACCAGCAGCCATACTTATTACGAGCAGTACTTC CTSSHTYYEQYF
NA TRBD1 TRBJ2-7 TRBV9 15 TGTGCCAGCAGCCCCGGGACAGGGGGCGGGTACGAGCAGTACTTC CASSPGTGGGYEQYF
once NA TRBJ2-1 TRBV2 15 TGTGCCAGCTCGGCTGGGACAGCCGGGGGCGATGAGCAGTTCTTC CASSAGTAGGDEQFF
NA TRBD2 TRBJ2-7 TRBV4-1 17 TGCGCCAGCAGCCCGAAACACCTAGCGGGAGAAGAGGGCGAGCAGTACTTC CASSPKHLAGEEGEQYF
few TRBD2 TRBJ2-1 TRBV11-2 15 TGTGCCAGCAGCCCGGGACTAGCGGGAGAGAATGAGCAGTTCTTC CASSPGLAGENEQFF
NA NA TRBJ2-1 TRBV11-2 15 TGTGCCAGCAGCCCCGACGTTACAGTTTACAATGAGCAGTTCTTC CASSPDVTVYNEQFF
NA TRBD2 TRBJ2-5 TRBV4-1 18 TGCGCCAGCAGCTCGACTCAGGAATCGGGACTAGCAGGAGAGACCCAGTACTTC CASSSTQESGLAGETQYF
NA TRBD2 TRBJ2-5 TRBV7-3 14 TGTGCCAGCGCCTCAGCGGGGGGCCCGGAGACCCAGTACTTC CASASAGGPETQYF
NA TRBD1 TRBJ2-2 TRBV4-3 14 TGCGCCAGCAGCCACCGGACAGGGACCGGGGAGCTGTTTTTT CASSHRTGTGELFF
NA NA TRBJ1-1 TRBV19 12 TGTGCCACCCTCACCGGGGGGCTTGGTGTTTTCTTT CATLTGGLGVFF
NA TRBD2 TRBJ2-1 TRBV5-1 18 TGCGCCAGCAGCTTGGGGGCCCCCGAGCGGGACGTGGGGAATGAGCAGTTCTTC CASSLGAPERDVGNEQFF
NA NA TRBJ1-6 TRBV4-3 15 TGCGCCAGCAGCCAAGTGGCAGTAGGAAATTCACCCCTCCACTTT CASSQVAVGNSPLHF
NA NA TRBJ2-7 TRBV27 14 TGTGCCAGCAGTTATGGGACCCGGGGGTACGAGCAGTACTTC CASSYGTRGYEQYF
NA TRBD1 TRBJ2-5 TRBV7-9 15 TGTGCCAGCAGCCTCGGGACAGGGGCCGGGGAGACCCAGTACTTC CASSLGTGAGETQYF
once NA TRBJ1-1 TRBV5-1 14 TGCGCCAGCAGAGAGGAGGCACCGAACACTGAAGCTTTCTTT CASREEAPNTEAFF
NA TRBD2 TRBJ2-3 TRBV10-1 18 TGCGCCAGCAGTGAGTTGGCTACTAGCGGGAGTTCCTCAGATACGCAGTATTTT CASSELATSGSSSDTQYF
NA TRBD1 TRBJ2-7 TRBV11-2 15 TGTGCCAGCAGCTCGCCGGGACAGGGTTACTACGAGCAGTACTTC CASSSPGQGYYEQYF
NA NA TRBJ1-1 TRBV27 15 TGTGCCAGCAGTCCCGCATTGGAATTGTACACTGAAGCTTTCTTT CASSPALELYTEAFF
NA NA TRBJ2-1 TRBV14 13 TGTGCCAGCAGCCAAGAATCATCCCGTGAGGAGTTCTTC CASSQESSREEFF
medium-sized TRBD2 TRBJ2-3 TRBV7-9 16 TGTGCCAGCAGCGGACCTAGCGGACTTAGCACAGATACGCAGTATTTT CASSGPSGLSTDTQYF
once NA TRBJ2-7 TRBV2 13 TGTGCCAGCAGCGTCCGGGATGTTGGCGAGCAGTACTTC CASSVRDVGEQYF